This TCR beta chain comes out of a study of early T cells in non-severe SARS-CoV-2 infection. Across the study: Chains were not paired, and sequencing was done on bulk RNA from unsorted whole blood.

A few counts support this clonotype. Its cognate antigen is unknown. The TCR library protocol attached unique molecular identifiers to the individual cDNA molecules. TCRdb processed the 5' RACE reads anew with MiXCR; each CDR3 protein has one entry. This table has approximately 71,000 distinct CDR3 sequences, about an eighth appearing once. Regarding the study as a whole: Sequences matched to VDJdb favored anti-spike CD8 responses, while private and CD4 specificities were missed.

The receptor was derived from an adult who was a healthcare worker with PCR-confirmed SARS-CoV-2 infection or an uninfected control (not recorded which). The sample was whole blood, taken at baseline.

The CDR3 here is CASSPTDRVGSDTQYF. The CDR3 nucleotides read TGTGCCAGCAGCCCAACGGACAGGGTAGGGTCAGATACGCAGTATTTT. This chain uses TRBV7-9 with TRBJ2-3; 8 bases line up with TRBD1. The germline gives CDR1 SEHNR, CDR2 FQNEAQ (reference sequence). With V trimmed by 5 bases and J by 4 bases, 11 bases remained unmatched. This CDR3 has 16 amino acids.